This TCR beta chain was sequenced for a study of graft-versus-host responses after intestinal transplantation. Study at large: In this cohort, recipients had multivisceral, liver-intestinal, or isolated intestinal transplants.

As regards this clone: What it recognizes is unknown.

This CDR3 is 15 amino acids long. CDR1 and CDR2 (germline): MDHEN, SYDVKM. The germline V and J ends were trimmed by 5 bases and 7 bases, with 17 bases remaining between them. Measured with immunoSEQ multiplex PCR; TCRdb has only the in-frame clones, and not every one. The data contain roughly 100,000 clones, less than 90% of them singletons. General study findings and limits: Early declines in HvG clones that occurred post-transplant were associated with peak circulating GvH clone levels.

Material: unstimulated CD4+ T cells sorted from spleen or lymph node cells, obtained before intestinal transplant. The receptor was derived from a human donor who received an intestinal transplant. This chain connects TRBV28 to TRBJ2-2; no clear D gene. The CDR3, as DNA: TGTGCCAGCAGTCTAACCACCTCAATGAACGGGGAGCTGTTTTTT. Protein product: CASSLTTSMNGELFF.